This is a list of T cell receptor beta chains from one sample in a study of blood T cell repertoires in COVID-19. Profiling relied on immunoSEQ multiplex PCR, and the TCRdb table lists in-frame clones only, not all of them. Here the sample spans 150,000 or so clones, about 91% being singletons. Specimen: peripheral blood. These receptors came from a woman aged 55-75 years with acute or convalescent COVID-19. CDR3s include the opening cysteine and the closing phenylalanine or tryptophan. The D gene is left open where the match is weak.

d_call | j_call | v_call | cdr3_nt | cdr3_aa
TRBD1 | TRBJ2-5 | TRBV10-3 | TGTGCCATCAGGCCGGGACAGGGGGCTGGGGAGACCCAGTACTTC | CAIRPGQGAGETQYF
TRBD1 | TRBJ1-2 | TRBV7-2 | TGTGCCAGCAGCCCGCAGGGGGCCTGGGGCTACACCTTC | CASSPQGAWGYTF
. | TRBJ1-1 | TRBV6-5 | TGTGCCAGCAGACTGGTCGGGAACACTGAAGCTTTCTTT | CASRLVGNTEAFF
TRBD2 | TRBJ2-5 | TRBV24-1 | TGTGCCACCAGTGATTTGACGCGGGGGAGAGAGACCCAGTACTTC | CATSDLTRGRETQYF
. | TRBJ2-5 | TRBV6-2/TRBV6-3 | TGTGCCAGCAGTTTGGACTACGAAGAGACCCAGTACTTC | CASSLDYEETQYF
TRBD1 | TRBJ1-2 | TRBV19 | TGTGCCAGTAGCGCAACCCGGGACAGGTTCCATGGCTACACCTTC | CASSATRDRFHGYTF
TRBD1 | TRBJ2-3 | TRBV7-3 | TGTGCCAGCAGCGCACAGGGAGGTCAGGGGGCCGGAGATACGCAGTATTTT | CASSAQGGQGAGDTQYF
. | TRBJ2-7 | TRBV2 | TGTGCCAGCAGCTACAGTAGCTACGAGCAGTACTTC | CASSYSSYEQYF
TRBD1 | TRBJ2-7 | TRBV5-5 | TGTGCCAGCAGCCTCACCCCCGGGACAGAAGTCTACGAGCAGTACTTC | CASSLTPGTEVYEQYF
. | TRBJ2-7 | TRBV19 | TGTGCCAGTAGTGTGACAGCGAACTACGAGCAGTACTTC | CASSVTANYEQYF
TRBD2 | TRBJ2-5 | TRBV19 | TGTGCCAGTAGTCCCCGGACTAGCGGGGGGGAAGAGACCCAGTACTTC | CASSPRTSGGEETQYF
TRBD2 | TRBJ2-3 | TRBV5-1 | TGCGCCAGCCGCTCCAGCGGGGGGTACACAGATACGCAGTATTTT | CASRSSGGYTDTQYF
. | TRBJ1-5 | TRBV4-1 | TGCGCCAGCAGCCAAGAAGGGGATCAGCCCCAGCATTTT | CASSQEGDQPQHF
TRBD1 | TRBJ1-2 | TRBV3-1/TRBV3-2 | TGTGCCAGCAGCCCTGGACAGGGTATCTATGGCTACACCTTC | CASSPGQGIYGYTF
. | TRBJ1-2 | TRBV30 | TGTGCCTGGAGTGGGGGGCAAGGCTACACCTTC | CAWSGGQGYTF
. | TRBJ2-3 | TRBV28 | TGTGCCAGCAGTTCGCCGGGATCTGACACAGATACGCAGTATTTT | CASSSPGSDTDTQYF
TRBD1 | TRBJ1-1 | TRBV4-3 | TGCGCCAGCAGCGGACAGGGAATCGGAACTGAAGCTTTCTTT | CASSGQGIGTEAFF
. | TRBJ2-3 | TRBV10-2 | TGCGCCAGCGCTATCGGCGGGGTCCCCACAGATACGCAGTATTTT | CASAIGGVPTDTQYF
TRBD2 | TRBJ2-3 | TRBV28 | TGTGCCAGCAGCGCTGGGGGGATTAGCGGGGGCCTGACCTCCACAGATACGCAGTATTTT | CASSAGGISGGLTSTDTQYF